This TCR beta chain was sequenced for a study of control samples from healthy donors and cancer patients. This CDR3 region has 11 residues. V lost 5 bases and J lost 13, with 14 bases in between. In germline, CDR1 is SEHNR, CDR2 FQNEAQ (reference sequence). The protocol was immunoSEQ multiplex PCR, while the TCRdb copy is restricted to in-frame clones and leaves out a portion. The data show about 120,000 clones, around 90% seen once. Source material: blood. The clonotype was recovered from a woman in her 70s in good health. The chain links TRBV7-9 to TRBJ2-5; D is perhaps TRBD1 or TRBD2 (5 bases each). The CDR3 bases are TGTGCCAGCAGCACGGGACCCGGCGCGTACTTC. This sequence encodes CASSTGPGAYF.